The rows below give T cell receptor beta chains drawn from one sample of a study of chemoradiotherapy in HPV16-positive cancers. Data came from immunoSEQ multiplex PCR; TCRdb stores just in-frame clones and leaves some out. The data show about 4,700 clones, 78% seen once. The specimen comprised tumor tissue, sampled from a patient who underwent chemoradiotherapy. These receptors came from a human donor with HPV-associated anogenital cancer. Both conserved end residues are part of each CDR3. A D gene is named only where the DNA matches it firmly. Some rows mark clone size as missing; the rest say once, few, many or name a class of expanded clone.

J | size | length | D | V | DNA | CDR3
TRBJ2-7 | NA | 12 | NA | TRBV5-1 | TGCGCCAGCAGCTCCGAGGTGGGAGAGCAGTACTTC | CASSSEVGEQYF
TRBJ2-5 | NA | 11 | NA | TRBV18 | TGTGCCAGCTCCCCGGACGAGACCCAGTACTTC | CASSPDETQYF
TRBJ1-1 | NA | 17 | NA | TRBV9 | TGTGCCAGCAGCGTAGCTACAGGTGGGGGCGGGAACACTGAAGCTTTCTTT | CASSVATGGGGNTEAFF
TRBJ1-1 | NA | 13 | NA | TRBV5-1 | TGCGCCAGCAGCTCTGATGGGTGGACTGAAGCTTTCTTT | CASSSDGWTEAFF
TRBJ2-4 | NA | 14 | TRBD1 | TRBV19 | TGTGCCAGTAGTCCCCGGGACAGGGTGTCCATTCAGTACTTC | CASSPRDRVSIQYF
TRBJ1-1 | NA | 13 | NA | TRBV30 | TGTGCCTGGAGCAAGACCCCAAACACTGAAGCTTTCTTT | CAWSKTPNTEAFF
TRBJ2-3 | NA | 14 | TRBD1 | TRBV5-1 | TGCGCCAGCAGCTTGTACAGGGGGCAAGATACGCAGTATTTT | CASSLYRGQDTQYF
TRBJ1-2 | NA | 15 | TRBD1 | TRBV6-5 | TGTGCCAGCAGTCGACCGGGACAGGGGGCGAATGGCTACACCTTC | CASSRPGQGANGYTF
TRBJ1-1 | few | 16 | NA | TRBV29-1 | TGCAGCGTTGAAGATAGGTGGATCGATCCGGGCACTGAAGCTTTCTTT | CSVEDRWIDPGTEAFF
TRBJ1-6 | NA | 15 | NA | TRBV7-9 | TGTGCCAGCAGCGTAGCTGTTCAGGGACACTCACCCCTCCACTTT | CASSVAVQGHSPLHF
TRBJ1-3 | NA | 16 | NA | TRBV6-6 | TGTGCCAGCAGTCCGTCCGGGGAATTAAGGGGAAACACCATATATTTT | CASSPSGELRGNTIYF
TRBJ2-7 | NA | 16 | TRBD1 | TRBV5-1 | TGCGCCAGCAGCCCGGACGGGACAGGGCCCCCCGACGAGCAGTACTTC | CASSPDGTGPPDEQYF
TRBJ1-1 | NA | 14 | TRBD1 | TRBV19 | TGTGCCAGTATTACAGGGGAGATGAACACTGAAGCTTTCTTT | CASITGEMNTEAFF
TRBJ1-6 | NA | 15 | TRBD1 | TRBV11-2 | TGTGCCAGCAGTTACGGTGACAGGGGTAATTCACCCCTCCACTTT | CASSYGDRGNSPLHF
TRBJ1-1 | NA | 14 | TRBD1 | TRBV5-1 | TGCGCCAGCAGCACCGGACAGGGCGAGACTGAAGCTTTCTTT | CASSTGQGETEAFF
TRBJ2-7 | NA | 12 | TRBD1 | TRBV10-3 | TGTGCCATCAGTTGGACAGGGGATGAGCAGTACTTC | CAISWTGDEQYF
TRBJ1-1 | NA | 14 | TRBD1 | TRBV18 | TGTGCCAGCTCACCACCAGGGGGCAGGGGTGAAGCTTTCTTT | CASSPPGGRGEAFF
TRBJ2-1 | NA | 15 | TRBD2 | TRBV2 | TGTGCCAGCAGCCCTATTAGCGGGGTCTACAATGAGCAGTTCTTC | CASSPISGVYNEQFF
TRBJ2-4 | large | 15 | TRBD1 | TRBV19 | TGTGCCAGTAGTATCCCAGGGGGCGCGGGAAACATTCAGTACTTC | CASSIPGGAGNIQYF
TRBJ2-5 | NA | 16 | TRBD2 | TRBV5-1 | TGCGCCAGCAGCTTGGAGCGGGGGTACCGGGGGGAGACCCAGTACTTC | CASSLERGYRGETQYF
TRBJ2-7 | NA | 13 | NA | TRBV12-5 | TGTGCTAGTGGCCCCGGCAGGGCTGGCGAGCAGTACTTC | CASGPGRAGEQYF
TRBJ1-2 | NA | 15 | NA | TRBV25-1 | TGTGCCAGCAGTGAGCCGGGACAAGCCTATGATGGCTACACCTTC | CASSEPGQAYDGYTF
TRBJ1-5 | NA | 14 | NA | TRBV18 | TGTGCCAGCTCACCACCTATGGTAAATCAGCCCCAGCATTTT | CASSPPMVNQPQHF
TRBJ1-6 | NA | 16 | TRBD1 | TRBV4-3 | TGCGCCAGCAGCCAAGACGCGACAGGGTTAGGATCACCCCTCCACTTT | CASSQDATGLGSPLHF
TRBJ2-1 | NA | 17 | TRBD2 | TRBV4-2 | TGTGCCAGCAGCCAAGACGGGACTAGCGGGTTCTACAATGAGCAGTTCTTC | CASSQDGTSGFYNEQFF
TRBJ1-2 | NA | 13 | TRBD1 | TRBV5-4 | TGTGCCAGCAACACGGGACAGAACTATGGCTACACCTTC | CASNTGQNYGYTF
TRBJ1-4 | NA | 17 | TRBD1 | TRBV6-1 | TGTGCCAGCAGTGAAGAATGGGGACAGGCCGTTTTCGAAAAACTGTTTTTT | CASSEEWGQAVFEKLFF
TRBJ2-1 | NA | 16 | TRBD2 | TRBV5-1 | TGCGCCAGCAGCTTGGGAGGGAGGGTCCCTTTGGATGAGCAGTTCTTC | CASSLGGRVPLDEQFF
TRBJ1-2 | NA | 9 | NA | TRBV7-9 | TGTGCCAGCCCCTATGGCTACACCTTC | CASPYGYTF
TRBJ2-6 | NA | 14 | NA | TRBV6-1 | TGTGCCAGCAGTGGGAGGAGTGGGGCCAACGTCCTGACTTTC | CASSGRSGANVLTF
TRBJ2-1 | once | 14 | NA | TRBV5-6 | TGTGCCAGCAGCTTGGCCCTACCGGGCAATGAGCAGTTCTTC | CASSLALPGNEQFF
TRBJ1-2 | NA | 14 | NA | TRBV29-1 | TGCAGCGTTACGGGAACTGCGGTTGGAGATGGCTACACCTTC | CSVTGTAVGDGYTF
TRBJ1-4 | NA | 17 | TRBD1 | TRBV5-1 | TGCGCCAGCAGCTTGAGGGGGACAGGGCGAACTAATGAAAAACTGTTTTTT | CASSLRGTGRTNEKLFF
TRBJ2-5 | once | 13 | TRBD2 | TRBV30 | TGTGCCTGGCGCGGGACTATGCAAGAGACCCAGTACTTC | CAWRGTMQETQYF